The 30 T cell receptor beta chains presented below share a single source sample, sequenced in a study of blood T cell repertoires in COVID-19. Some clones are missing from TCRdb's copy, which holds only in-frame ones; the method was immunoSEQ multiplex PCR. The sample records more than 200,000 clones, 90% to 95% being singletons. Sequencing was performed on PBMCs or T cells enriched from blood (not recorded which). The receptors were sampled from a woman between 18 and 30 years old who had recovered from COVID-19.

The gene calls are TRBV4-3 and TRBJ2-5; possible D gene TRBD2, 5 bases. V was pared by 0 bases and J by 6 bases, with 14 bases between. Germline CDR1 LGHNA, CDR2 YSLEER. The CDR3 runs 15 residues. CDR3 protein: CASSQDVTGVKTQYF. Here the CDR3 DNA reads TGCGCCAGCAGCCAAGATGTCACCGGGGTAAAGACCCAGTACTTC.

The rearrangement uses TRBV29-1 and TRBJ2-7, with D possibly matching TRBD2 (5 bases). V lost 3 bases, J lost 3 bases, and 12 bases lay in between. Per germline, CDR1 SQVTM and CDR2 ANQGSEA. The CDR3 loop spans 13 amino acids. Here the CDR3 reads CSVDTGGDYEQYF. CDR3 in DNA: TGCAGCGTTGATACTGGAGGAGACTACGAGCAGTACTTC.

The V gene is TRBV3-1 (or the pseudogene TRBV3-2), the J gene TRBJ2-7; TRBD2 agrees at 8 bases. Germline V gene sequence: CDR1 LGHDT, CDR2 YNNKEL (reference sequence). Unmatched junction bases numbered 8, after V lost 6 bases and J lost 7 bases. This CDR3 comprises 13 residues. The DNA for the CDR3 is TGTGCCAGCAGACCGGGGGGGGCTTGGGAGCAGTACTTC. This sequence encodes CASRPGGAWEQYF.

The chain combines TRBV5-4 with TRBJ2-3, with unresolved D. Germline CDR1 reads SGHNT; CDR2 reads YYREEE (reference sequence). V was cut by 2 bases and J by 2 bases, with 12 bases left in between. The CDR3 has 15 amino acids. CDR3 coding DNA: TGTGCCAGCAGCTTTCCAGGCAGTACCACAGATACGCAGTATTTT. Its translation: CASSFPGSTTDTQYF.

This clone appeared a single time. The chain recombines TRBV5-1 with TRBJ1-6, with 9 bases that match TRBD1. From germline, CDR1 is SGHRS and CDR2 YFSETQ. The CDR3 has 16 residues. V gave up 0 bases and J gave up 9 bases; unmatched junction bases: 7. CDR3 region: CASSLAGQGLGSPLHF. CDR3 sequence (DNA): TGCGCCAGCAGCTTGGCCGGACAGGGGTTGGGTTCACCCCTCCACTTT.

The chain uses TRBV5-1 and TRBJ2-7; D may be TRBD1 (5 bases). Germline values: CDR1 SGHRS, CDR2 YFSETQ. The CDR3 sequence is 13 residues long. Trimming left V 1 base short and J 5 bases short, with 10 bases between. CDR3 sequence: CASSLSRVHEQYF. As DNA, the CDR3 is TGCGCCAGCAGCTTGTCCAGGGTCCACGAGCAGTACTTC.

The chain has TRBV5-4 and TRBJ1-2; TRBD1 matches at 7 bases. CDR1 SGHNT and CDR2 YYREEE come from the germline V gene (reference sequence). V shed 0 bases and J 4 bases; nucleotides not matched to a gene: 3. This CDR3 has 14 amino acids. For the CDR3, the DNA is TGTGCCAGCAGCTTGGAGGGGGCGAGCTATGGCTACACCTTC. It encodes CASSLEGASYGYTF. The full variable domain, its missing parts supplied by reference TRBV5-4 and TRBJ1-2, is ETGVTQSPTHLIKTRGQQVTLRCSSQSGHNTVSWYQQALGQGPQFIFQYYREEENGRGNFPPRFSGLQFPNYSSELNVNALELDDSALYLCASSLEGASYGYTFGSGTRLTVV.

The chain joins TRBV5-6 to TRBJ2-1; TRBD2 aligns across 7 bases. The CDR3 contains 15 residues. The germline V gene encodes CDR1 SGHDT and CDR2 YYEEEE. Trimming cost V 0 bases and J 5 bases; bases outside gene matches: 5. In nucleotides, the CDR3 is TGTGCCAGCAGCTTGGGGGAGGGCCCTAACAATGAGCAGTTCTTC. It translates to CASSLGEGPNNEQFF.

The gene calls are TRBV5-4 and TRBJ1-3, with D uncertain. Germline V gene sequence: CDR1 SGHNT, CDR2 YYREEE (reference sequence). This CDR3 has 15 amino acids. With 0 bases removed from V and 0 bases from J, the gap between germline ends came to 7 bases. CDR3 loop: CASSLDFFSGNTIYF. CDR3 nucleotides: TGTGCCAGCAGCTTGGACTTCTTCTCTGGAAACACCATATATTTT.

This clone appeared a single time. The CDR3 sequence: CASSLDGDTEAFF. CDR3 nucleotides: TGCGCCAGCAGCTTGGACGGGGACACTGAAGCTTTCTTT. The chain joins TRBV5-1 to TRBJ1-1; D not resolved. The CDR3 has 13 residues. Trimming shortened V by 0 bases and J by 3 bases, and 6 bases separated the two germline ends. Germline-derived CDR1 and CDR2 are SGHRS and YFSETQ.

This clone was picked up one time. The J gene is TRBJ1-5, the V gene TRBV2, with a weak D call TRBD1 (6 bases). Germline CDR1 is SNHLY and CDR2 is FYNNEI. This CDR3 region has 13 residues. The germline V and J ends were trimmed by 7 bases and 9 bases, with 16 bases remaining between them. CDR3 nucleotide sequence: TGTGCCAGCACGCGCGTCCCACAGGGGCCCCAGCATTTT. It codes for CASTRVPQGPQHF.

The chain has TRBV5-1 and TRBJ2-3, with 8 bases identical to TRBD1. CDR1 and CDR2 (germline): SGHRS, YFSETQ. This CDR3 comprises 17 residues. Trimming cost V 4 bases and J 0 bases; bases outside gene matches: 10. This chain's CDR3 is CASSTGTGSASTDTQYF. The CDR3 DNA follows: TGCGCCAGCAGCACCGGGACAGGCTCTGCTAGCACAGATACGCAGTATTTT.

This chain links TRBV5-4 with TRBJ1-1; 10 positions agree with TRBD1. The CDR3 sequence is 13 residues long. The junction had 0 bases not matched to a gene; V was cut back by 3 bases and J by 4 bases. Germline values: CDR1 SGHNT, CDR2 YYREEE (reference sequence). CDR3 amino acids: CASSWTGGTEAFF. CDR3 nucleotide sequence: TGTGCCAGCAGCTGGACAGGGGGCACTGAAGCTTTCTTT.

This clone was seen once. The genes are TRBV10-2 and TRBJ2-3; D is undetermined. There are 15 residues in the CDR3. Germline V gene lookup returns CDR1 WSHSY and CDR2 SAAADI. V was clipped by 0 bases and J by 2 bases, with 9 bases between them. The CDR3 protein is CASSESPVTTDTQYF. DNA for the CDR3: TGCGCCAGCAGTGAGTCGCCGGTCACCACAGATACGCAGTATTTT.

In its sample, this clone was seen once. This chain uses TRBV15 with TRBJ2-5, with a tentative D call TRBD2 (6 bases). The V gene's germline CDR1 is LNHNV and CDR2 YYDKDF (reference sequence). Between the trimmed V and J ends, which lost 4 bases and 4 bases, there was a span of 7 bases. This CDR3 has 12 residues. The CDR3 protein is CATSTRGETQYF. The CDR3 DNA reads as TGTGCCACCAGCACGCGGGGAGAGACCCAGTACTTC.

The V gene is TRBV4-3, the J gene TRBJ1-4; tentative D call: TRBD1 (6 bases). The CDR3 consists of 15 residues. Germline assignment: CDR1 LGHNA and CDR2 YSLEER. Trimming pared 1 base from V and 2 bases from J, leaving 8 bases between. This CDR3 reads CASSQVTGTNEKLFF. CDR3 DNA sequence: TGCGCCAGCAGCCAAGTAACAGGGACTAATGAAAAACTGTTTTTT.

The chain joins TRBV14 to TRBJ2-7; weak D call: TRBD1 (5 bases). The germline CDR1 and CDR2 sequences are SGHDN and FVKESK. The length of the CDR3 is 15 residues. Trimming took 3 bases from V and 2 from J, leaving 14 bases between them. This CDR3 reads CASSHQAGPTYEQYF. As DNA, the CDR3 is TGTGCCAGCAGCCATCAGGCAGGGCCGACCTACGAGCAGTACTTC.

The count of this clone is one. This chain joins TRBV18 and TRBJ1-1, with D possibly being TRBD1 (6 bases). This CDR3 comprises 15 residues. Deletions cut 0 bases from V and 5 bases from J, with 13 bases between. The germline V gene encodes CDR1 KGHSH and CDR2 LQKENI. The CDR3 region has the DNA TGTGCCAGCTCACCACCGGGGGCGTTTGGTACTGAAGCTTTCTTT. It encodes CASSPPGAFGTEAFF.

The rearrangement uses TRBV7-8 and TRBJ2-1, with 13 nucleotides matching TRBD2. Germline V gene data show CDR1 as SGHVS and CDR2 as FQNEAQ. The trim removed 8 bases at V and 4 bases at J, leaving 5 bases unmatched. The CDR3 has 15 amino acids. CDR3 protein: CASLTSGGFYNEQFF. CDR3 coding DNA: TGTGCCAGCTTGACTAGCGGGGGGTTTTACAATGAGCAGTTCTTC.

The rearrangement joins TRBV10-3 to TRBJ2-7, with a possible D match to TRBD1 (6 bases). CDR1 is ENHRY, CDR2 SYGVKD, per germline. V lost 2 bases to trimming and J lost 2 bases, with 10 bases between them. The CDR3 runs 14 residues. As DNA, the CDR3 is TGTGCCATCAGTGAGCTACAGGGACCCTACGAGCAGTACTTC. This encodes CAISELQGPYEQYF.

This sequence joins TRBV9 and TRBJ2-3; TRBD2 matches at 7 bases. The length of the CDR3 is 16 residues. The J segment lost 1 base and the V segment lost 0 bases, leaving 5 bases of the junction unmatched. Germline-derived CDR1 and CDR2 are SGDLS and YYNGEE. CDR3 in amino acids: CASSVDGLAGTDTQYF. In DNA form, the CDR3 reads TGTGCCAGCAGCGTAGATGGTCTAGCGGGCACAGATACGCAGTATTTT.

V usage is TRBV5-1 and J usage is TRBJ1-4; 8 bases are a match to TRBD1. The ends lost 4 bases at V and 6 bases at J; junction bases unmatched: 11. CDR1 and CDR2 (germline): SGHRS, YFSETQ. The CDR3 is 16 residues long. The CDR3 DNA reads as TGCGCCAGCAGCGCCAGAACCGGGACAGGCGATGAAAAACTGTTTTTT. Protein product: CASSARTGTGDEKLFF.

J is TRBJ2-2 and V is TRBV4-1; 8 bases line up with TRBD1. V lost 4 bases to trimming and J lost 5 bases; unmatched junction nucleotides: 12. Per germline, CDR1 MGHRA and CDR2 YSYEKL. The CDR3 totals 17 residues. The CDR3 is CASSLPFQYRGTGELFF. The CDR3, as DNA: TGCGCCAGCAGCCTACCTTTCCAATACAGGGGGACCGGGGAGCTGTTTTTT.

V and J are TRBV29-1 and TRBJ1-2, with D possibly being TRBD1 (6 bases). Germline V lookup: CDR1 SQVTM, CDR2 ANQGSEA. The V end lost 4 bases, the J end lost 4 bases, and 13 bases lay between the germline ends. The CDR3 runs to 13 residues. The CDR3 sequence: CSVVGRGSYGYTF. The CDR3 nucleotides are TGCAGCGTTGTTGGGAGGGGGTCCTATGGCTACACCTTC.

CDR3 in amino acids: CASSQGRAAFF. The CDR3 bases are TGTGCCAGCAGCCAAGGGCGGGCGGCTTTCTTT. This chain connects TRBV3-1 (or the pseudogene TRBV3-2) to TRBJ1-1; D ambiguous. V was trimmed by 1 base and J by 11 bases, leaving 8 bases between them. This CDR3 contains 11 residues. Germline V gene sequence: CDR1 LGHDT, CDR2 YNNKEL (reference sequence).

This chain uses TRBV7-2 with TRBJ2-3; 9 nucleotides line up with TRBD2. CDR1 SGHTA and CDR2 FQGNSA come from the germline V gene. The V segment lost 1 base and the J segment 0 bases; nucleotides outside the gene matches: 2. The CDR3 sequence is 16 residues long. The CDR3 here is CASSLVAGGSTDTQYF. Written as DNA, the CDR3 is TGTGCCAGCAGCTTAGTGGCGGGGGGGAGCACAGATACGCAGTATTTT.

V gene TRBV18 combines with J gene TRBJ1-2; possible D gene TRBD1, 5 bases. Between the trimmed V and J ends, which lost 3 bases and 3 bases, there was a span of 8 bases. This CDR3 region has 13 residues. Per germline, CDR1 KGHSH and CDR2 LQKENI. This CDR3 reads CASSPMTDYGYTF. Here the CDR3 DNA reads TGTGCCAGCTCACCTATGACAGACTATGGCTACACCTTC.

CDR3 nucleotide sequence: TGTGCCAGCAGCTTAGTGGGGACAGGGGGAGCCAAAAACATTCAGTACTTC. Translation: CASSLVGTGGAKNIQYF. This chain uses TRBV7-2 with TRBJ2-4; the match to TRBD1 covers 11 bases. CDR3 length: 17 amino acids. The germline gives CDR1 SGHTA, CDR2 FQGNSA. V lost 1 base, J lost 0 bases, and 2 bases stayed unmatched.

This clone was counted between two and nine times. This sequence joins TRBV28 and TRBJ2-3; tentatively, D is TRBD1 (7 bases). Germline CDR1 and CDR2: MDHEN and SYDVKM. Trimming left V 3 bases short and J 3 bases short, with 10 bases between. The CDR3 is 14 residues long. CDR3 nucleotides: TGTGCCAGCAGTTTCAGGGGGGATACAGATACGCAGTATTTT. It yields the protein CASSFRGDTDTQYF.

This clone showed up just once. The CDR3 loop is CARSLAEYRGRRQETQYF. CDR3 coding DNA: TGTGCCAGAAGCTTAGCAGAATACAGGGGGCGGCGACAAGAGACCCAGTACTTC. The rearrangement uses TRBV7-5 and TRBJ2-5; TRBD1 is taken as the D call from the table, unchecked against the DNA. TRBV7-5 is designated a pseudogene. The CDR3 totals 18 residues.